The 30 T cell receptor beta chains reported below all come from one sample, sequenced in a study of shared clonotypes between healthy human individuals. Clones were read by immunoSEQ multiplex PCR, and TCRdb kept only the in-frame ones, dropping some. Of 950,000 to 1,200,000 clones listed, roughly 80% are singletons. Sequenced material: memory CD4+ T cells from PBMCs. The subset is: CD45RA-negative fraction. The source is a man in his late teens or twenties in good health. Some clones in this sample may be carry-over from other donors' samples.

The chain recombines TRBV28 with TRBJ1-1; weak D call: TRBD1 (5 bases). V was trimmed by 3 bases and J by 1 base, leaving 12 bases between them. Germline lookup yields CDR1 MDHEN and CDR2 SYDVKM. This CDR3 has 15 residues. The CDR3 DNA reads as TGTGCCAGCAGTTTGTCGAGGGGTTGGAACACTGAAGCTTTCTTT. It codes for CASSLSRGWNTEAFF. The whole variable domain, remainder taken from reference TRBV28 and TRBJ1-1, is DVKVTQSSRYLVKRTGEKVFLECVQDMDHENMFWYRQDPGLGLRLIYFSYDVKMKEKGDIPEGYSVSREKKERFSLILESASTNQTSMYLCASSLSRGWNTEAFFGQGTRLTVV.

V gene TRBV25-1 combines with J gene TRBJ2-7; 9 bases line up with TRBD1. Germline CDR1 reads MGHDK; CDR2 reads SYGVNS. This CDR3 has 15 residues. Germline trimming cut 5 bases from V and 4 bases from J; bases unmatched to any gene: 9. The CDR3 here is CASSPGTGSSYEQYF. The CDR3 region has the DNA TGTGCCAGCAGTCCCGGGACAGGGTCGTCGTACGAGCAGTACTTC.

The genes are TRBV5-4 and TRBJ2-3; tentatively, D is TRBD2 (5 bases). The CDR3 is 14 residues long. Germline loops: CDR1 SGHNT, CDR2 YYREEE (reference sequence). V was shortened by 0 bases and J by 6 bases, with 11 bases between the two germline ends. The CDR3 nucleotides read TGTGCCAGCAGCTTGGATGGGAGACGGGATACGCAGTATTTT. It codes for CASSLDGRRDTQYF.

This rearrangement joins TRBV28 to TRBJ2-3, with 7 nucleotides matching TRBD2. Germline V CDR1 and CDR2: MDHEN, SYDVKM. The CDR3 runs to 14 residues. V lost 0 bases and J lost 3; bases outside the gene matches: 0. CDR3 DNA: TGTGCCAGCAGTTTATGGGGGGGGACAGATACGCAGTATTTT. It codes for CASSLWGGTDTQYF.

J is TRBJ2-3 and V is TRBV7-3, with D hard to call. Germline lookup yields CDR1 SGHTA and CDR2 FQGTGA. Trimming stripped 4 bases from V and 4 bases from J, with 9 bases between. The CDR3 spans 13 residues. This CDR3 reads CASSSGLPDTQYF. The DNA of the CDR3 is TGTGCCAGCAGCTCCGGGCTCCCAGATACGCAGTATTTT.

The J gene is TRBJ2-3, the V gene TRBV5-4; D tentatively fits TRBD1 or TRBD2 (5 bases each). Between the trimmed V and J ends, which lost 9 bases and 2 bases, there was a span of 16 bases. This CDR3 contains 14 residues. CDR1 and CDR2 (germline): SGHNT, YYREEE (reference sequence). This CDR3 is CAIEPGPYTDTQYF. CDR3 DNA sequence: TGTGCCATCGAACCGGGACCTTACACAGATACGCAGTATTTT.

As to this clone: Other DNA sequences from this sample encode an identical CDR3 as well. This rearrangement joins TRBV27 to TRBJ1-2; D perhaps matches TRBD1 (6 bases). The V end lost 2 bases, the J end lost 4 bases, and 8 bases lay between the germline ends. Germline loops: CDR1 MNHEY, CDR2 SMNVEV (reference sequence). The CDR3 loop spans 13 amino acids. As DNA, the CDR3 is TGTGCCAGCAGTTTAAGGGGGTTCTATGGCTACACCTTC. Its protein is CASSLRGFYGYTF.

The rearrangement joins TRBV7-3 to TRBJ2-1, with D perhaps matching TRBD2 (6 bases). The CDR3 extends over 15 amino acids. CDR1 is SGHTA and CDR2 is FQGTGA in the germline V gene. V gave up 5 bases and J gave up 8 bases, with 19 bases separating them. The CDR3 DNA reads as TGTGCCAGCAGCGTGAGGAACCACCCGGGGGATGAGCAGTTCTTC. Amino acids: CASSVRNHPGDEQFF.

Only one count was recorded for this clone. The rearrangement joins TRBV4-1 to TRBJ2-1; 9 positions agree with TRBD1. Germline V gene sequence: CDR1 MGHRA, CDR2 YSYEKL. Unmatched junction bases numbered 10, after V lost 4 bases and J lost 6 bases. The CDR3 has 16 residues. CDR3 in DNA: TGCGCCAGCAGCCTTTCACCGGGACAGGGTGGCAATGAGCAGTTCTTC. This codes for CASSLSPGQGGNEQFF.

V usage is TRBV29-1 and J usage is TRBJ2-1, with TRBD1 matching over 7 bases. Germline CDR1 and CDR2: SQVTM and ANQGSEA. V dropped 4 bases and J dropped 4; count of bases not matched to a gene: 10. This CDR3 region has 15 residues. CDR3 in amino acids: CSVAGQPSSYNEQFF. Written as DNA, the CDR3 is TGCAGCGTTGCGGGACAGCCTTCATCGTACAATGAGCAGTTCTTC.

The V call is TRBV4-1, the J call TRBJ1-2, with TRBD1 identical over 11 bases. This CDR3 region has 15 residues. Unmatched junction bases numbered 7, after V lost 3 bases and J lost 7 bases. From germline, CDR1 is MGHRA and CDR2 YSYEKL. CDR3 loop: CASSQRTGGSGGYTF. Written as DNA, the CDR3 is TGCGCCAGCAGCCAGAGGACAGGGGGCTCGGGTGGCTACACCTTC.

This sequence joins TRBV11-2 and TRBJ1-1; D gene unclear. V lost 4 bases and J 8 bases, leaving 8 bases between the germline ends. CDR1 SGHAT and CDR2 FQNNGV come from the germline V gene. The CDR3 covers 11 residues. CDR3 region: CASSSYTEAFF. In DNA, the CDR3 is TGTGCCAGCAGCTCCTATACCGAAGCTTTCTTT.

The rearrangement uses TRBV2 and TRBJ2-7; TRBD2 matches 13 bases. The CDR3 runs 16 residues. The germline CDR1 and CDR2 sequences are SNHLY and FYNNEI. V shed 6 bases, J shed 2 bases, and the junction held 7 bases outside the gene matches. The CDR3: CASSGAGTSGTYEQYF. The CDR3 nucleotides are TGTGCCAGCAGCGGGGCCGGGACTAGCGGGACCTACGAGCAGTACTTC.

The J gene is TRBJ2-7, the V gene TRBV9; D unresolved. The V end lost 0 bases, the J end lost 0 bases, and 7 bases lay between the germline ends. The germline CDR1 and CDR2 sequences are SGDLS and YYNGEE. The length of the CDR3 is 14 residues. DNA of the CDR3: TGTGCCAGCAGCGTAGGGCAGATCTCCTACGAGCAGTACTTC. Translated: CASSVGQISYEQYF.

The chain combines TRBV7-9 with TRBJ2-3; D remains ambiguous. The V end was cut by 1 base, the J end by 4 bases, with 9 bases between. This CDR3 is 14 amino acids long. The germline V gene encodes CDR1 SEHNR and CDR2 FQNEAQ (reference sequence). The CDR3 sequence: CASSLGRRPDTQYF. The CDR3 coding sequence is TGTGCCAGCAGCTTAGGTAGAAGGCCAGATACGCAGTATTTT.

The chain uses TRBV29-1 and TRBJ2-1; 10 bases agree with TRBD2. V was clipped by 7 bases and J by 7 bases; unmatched bases: 10. Germline CDR1 is SQVTM and CDR2 is ANQGSEA. The CDR3 sequence is 14 residues long. The CDR3: CSAPGTSVLNEQFF. CDR3 in DNA: TGCAGCGCTCCAGGGACTAGCGTGTTGAATGAGCAGTTCTTC.

This clone was detected many times. Written as DNA, the CDR3 is TGCGCCAGCAGCCAGGGACTAGAGGCAGATACGCAGTATTTT. It encodes CASSQGLEADTQYF. The chain links TRBV4-3 to TRBJ2-3, with 8 bases fitting TRBD2. The CDR3 has 14 amino acids. V shed 3 bases, J shed 4 bases, and the junction held 3 bases outside the gene matches. Germline V gene lookup returns CDR1 LGHNA and CDR2 YSLEER.

For the CDR3, the DNA is TGTGCCAGCTCACGCCGCCAGAAAGTTGCCCACGAGCAGTACTTC. It translates to CASSRRQKVAHEQYF. The chain couples TRBV18 to TRBJ2-7; D is ambiguous. The CDR3 sequence is 15 residues long. Deletions cut 4 bases from V and 5 bases from J, with 18 bases between. CDR1 and CDR2 (germline): KGHSH, LQKENI.

The chain joins TRBV11-2 to TRBJ2-3; 9 nucleotides line up with TRBD2. CDR3 size: 17 residues. Germline CDR1 is SGHAT and CDR2 is FQNNGV. Trimming took 3 bases from V and 3 from J; bases not matched to a gene: 10. The CDR3 spells CASSFASGMGGTDTQYF. In DNA, the CDR3 is TGTGCCAGCAGCTTCGCTAGCGGGATGGGGGGGACAGATACGCAGTATTTT.

This chain links TRBV29-1 with TRBJ2-1, with 11 nucleotides matching TRBD2. Losses at the gene ends were 2 bases for V and 4 bases for J; bases not matched to a gene: 4. The CDR3 is made up of 15 amino acids. CDR1 SQVTM and CDR2 ANQGSEA come from the germline V gene. The CDR3 here is CSVETGTSGYNEQFF. CDR3 nucleotides: TGCAGCGTTGAAACCGGGACTAGCGGTTACAATGAGCAGTTCTTC.

In this sample, this clone turned up many times. The chain employs TRBV7-8 and TRBJ2-7; 7 positions agree with TRBD2. Germline V lookup: CDR1 SGHVS, CDR2 FQNEAQ. There are 14 residues in the CDR3. V dropped 5 bases and J dropped 1; count of bases not matched to a gene: 5. The CDR3 protein is CASSTGTISYEQYF. The CDR3 DNA follows: TGTGCCAGCAGCACCGGGACTATTTCCTACGAGCAGTACTTC.

This chain links TRBV9 with TRBJ2-5; the D gene is possibly TRBD2 (6 bases). Germline CDR1 and CDR2: SGDLS and YYNGEE. CDR3 length equals 13 residues. The ends were cut back, 2 bases at V and 7 bases at J, with 12 bases in the middle. The CDR3 here is CASSVGLRLTQYF. The CDR3 DNA reads TGTGCCAGCAGCGTGGGACTCCGCCTGACCCAGTACTTC.

The rearrangement joins TRBV9 to TRBJ2-2, with 10 positions matching TRBD2. Germline V gives CDR1 SGDLS, CDR2 YYNGEE. V shed 4 bases, J shed 7 bases, and the junction held 10 bases outside the gene matches. There are 16 residues in the CDR3. The CDR3 loop is CASSPRLAGEGGELFF. The CDR3 region has the DNA TGTGCCAGCAGCCCTCGCCTAGCGGGAGAGGGCGGGGAGCTGTTTTTT. Full variable domain (missing parts from reference TRBV9 and TRBJ2-2): DSGVTQTPKHLITATGQRVTLRCSPRSGDLSVYWYQQSLDQGLQFLIQYYNGEERAKGNILERFSAQQFPDLHSELNLSSLELGDSALYFCASSPRLAGEGGELFFGEGSRLTVL.

This chain links TRBV20-1 with TRBJ2-1; D is unresolved. This CDR3 is built from 11 residues. With 5 bases removed from V and 12 bases from J, the gap between germline ends came to 14 bases. CDR1 DFQATT and CDR2 SNEGSKA come from the germline V gene (reference sequence). Here the CDR3 DNA reads TGCAGTGCTCCCTCTCACCGTTGGCAGTTCTTC. This codes for CSAPSHRWQFF.

J is TRBJ1-2 and V is TRBV4-3; no definite D call. The CDR3 has 14 residues. The germline V and J ends were trimmed by 4 bases and 4 bases, with 13 bases remaining between them. The V gene's germline CDR1 is LGHNA and CDR2 YSLEER. The CDR3 DNA sequence: TGCGCCAGCAGCCCCGAGCCTCATCCCTATGGCTACACCTTC. It translates to CASSPEPHPYGYTF.

The chain recombines TRBV5-1 with TRBJ1-1; D may be TRBD1 (6 bases). Between the trimmed V and J ends, which lost 4 bases and 1 base, there was a span of 14 bases. Germline V gene data show CDR1 as SGHRS and CDR2 as YFSETQ. The CDR3 loop spans 15 amino acids. The CDR3, as DNA: TGCGCCAGCAGCACCCCGACAGGCACGAACACTGAAGCTTTCTTT. Amino acids: CASSTPTGTNTEAFF.

The V gene is TRBV4-2, the J gene TRBJ2-7, with 13 bases identical to TRBD2. The CDR3 runs to 16 residues. From germline, CDR1 is LGHNA and CDR2 YNFKEQ. With 1 base clipped from V and 5 bases from J, the junction kept 5 bases outside the gene matches. In DNA, the CDR3 is TGTGCCAGCAGCCAAGTTGGACTAGCGGGAGCTGACGAGCAGTACTTC. Translated: CASSQVGLAGADEQYF.

J is TRBJ2-5 and V is TRBV29-1, with 12 bases that match TRBD1. There are 14 residues in the CDR3. The germline V gene encodes CDR1 SQVTM and CDR2 ANQGSEA. The ends lost 4 bases at V and 5 bases at J; junction bases unmatched: 5. CDR3 bases: TGCAGCGTTGCGGGGACAGGGGGCGCGGAGACCCAGTACTTC. Translation gives CSVAGTGGAETQYF.

This sequence joins TRBV6-1 and TRBJ2-5, with no clear D. This CDR3 region has 15 residues. Germline V gives CDR1 MNHNS, CDR2 SASEGT. Trimming pared 10 bases from V and 6 bases from J, leaving 24 bases between. The DNA of the CDR3 is TGTGCCACCACGCTCCGTTGGGTCCCTAATCAGACCCAGTACTTC. Residues: CATTLRWVPNQTQYF.

Note on this clone: Distinct nucleotide sequences in the sample also encode this CDR3. The chain has TRBV9 and TRBJ2-5; D unresolved. Trimming cost V 3 bases and J 3 bases, with 3 bases left between them. Germline V gene lookup returns CDR1 SGDLS and CDR2 YYNGEE. This CDR3 is built from 11 residues. CDR3 region: CASSAEETQYF. CDR3 coding DNA: TGTGCCAGCAGCGCCGAAGAGACCCAGTACTTC.